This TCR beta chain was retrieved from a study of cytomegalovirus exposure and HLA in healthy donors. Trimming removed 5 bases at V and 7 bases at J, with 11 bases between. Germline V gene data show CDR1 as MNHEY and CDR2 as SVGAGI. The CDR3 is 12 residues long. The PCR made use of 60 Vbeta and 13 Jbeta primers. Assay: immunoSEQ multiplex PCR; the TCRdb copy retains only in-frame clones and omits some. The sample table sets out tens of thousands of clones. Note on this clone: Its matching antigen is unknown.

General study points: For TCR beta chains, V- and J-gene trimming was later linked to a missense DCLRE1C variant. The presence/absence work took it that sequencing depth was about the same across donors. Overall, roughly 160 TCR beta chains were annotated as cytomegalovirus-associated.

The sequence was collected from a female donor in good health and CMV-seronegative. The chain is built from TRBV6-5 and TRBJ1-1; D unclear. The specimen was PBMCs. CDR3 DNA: TGTGCCAGCAGTGGCCGCCGTGGTGAAGCTTTCTTT. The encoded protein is CASSGRRGEAFF.